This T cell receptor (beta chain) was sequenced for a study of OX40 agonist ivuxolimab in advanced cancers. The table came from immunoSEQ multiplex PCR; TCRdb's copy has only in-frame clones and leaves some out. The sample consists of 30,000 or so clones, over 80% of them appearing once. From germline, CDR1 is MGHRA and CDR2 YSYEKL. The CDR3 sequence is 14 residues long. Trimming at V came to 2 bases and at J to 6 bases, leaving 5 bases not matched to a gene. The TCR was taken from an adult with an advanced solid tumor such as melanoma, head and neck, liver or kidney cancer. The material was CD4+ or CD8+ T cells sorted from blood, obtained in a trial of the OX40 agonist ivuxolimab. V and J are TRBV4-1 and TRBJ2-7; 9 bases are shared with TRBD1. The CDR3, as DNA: TGCGCCAGCAGCCAACACAACAGGGGGCGCGAGCAGTACTTC. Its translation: CASSQHNRGREQYF.